This entry features one T cell receptor beta chain sequence. The target antigen is unknown. Sorting from PBMCs produced CD4+ and CD8+ T cells. Sequencing relied on a cDNA template that was reverse transcribed from extracted RNA. Sequencing was performed with immunoSEQ multiplex PCR; in TCRdb, only in-frame clones are kept and a portion is missing. The repertoire consists of about 170,000 clones, with approximately 70% occurring once and the leading ten covering over 9.5%. This entry comes from a study of CD8+ T cells in alopecia areata. Study results and limitations: There were also resident alphabeta T cells of normal skin sequenced in scalp samples.

This receptor was obtained from a human donor with alopecia areata. The material was CD8+ T cells sorted from blood, obtained at week 0.

This CDR3 reads CASRDPDVNQPQHF. CDR3 DNA: TGTGCCAGCAGGGACCCGGATGTCAATCAGCCCCAGCATTTT. The V call is TRBV2, the J call TRBJ1-5; the D is unclear. V dropped 6 bases and J dropped 3 bases, with 12 bases sitting between them. The CDR3 runs 14 residues. Looked up from germline, CDR1 is SNHLY and CDR2 is FYNNEI.